The rows below give T cell receptor beta chains drawn from one sample of a study of blood T cell repertoires in COVID-19. The method was immunoSEQ multiplex PCR; TCRdb's version includes in-frame clones alone and lacks a portion of them. This table has some 50,000 clones, about nine tenths appearing once. Material: peripheral blood. Receptors were obtained from a man aged 35-49 years with acute or convalescent COVID-19. Both conserved end residues are trimmed from each CDR3. Each record gives: V gene, clone size, J gene, CDR3 protein. Only part of the rows carry a size: once, few, many, or a class if the clone is expanded.

V gene: TRBV5-1
clone size: NA
J gene: TRBJ1-1
CDR3 protein: ASSLRRQGALGMNTEAF

V gene: TRBV11-3
clone size: NA
J gene: TRBJ1-3
CDR3 protein: ASSLIRGSGNTIY

V gene: TRBV7-9
clone size: NA
J gene: TRBJ2-5
CDR3 protein: ASSSYPTQY

V gene: TRBV7-9
clone size: NA
J gene: TRBJ2-3
CDR3 protein: ASSSVADTQY

V gene: TRBV9
clone size: NA
J gene: TRBJ1-1
CDR3 protein: ASSVDWAWDTEAF

V gene: TRBV6-1
clone size: NA
J gene: TRBJ1-6
CDR3 protein: ASSQAGTGVTPLH

V gene: TRBV3-1/TRBV3-2
clone size: NA
J gene: TRBJ1-1
CDR3 protein: ASSPDRLNTEAF

V gene: TRBV6-4
clone size: NA
J gene: TRBJ2-3
CDR3 protein: ASSDSSGFTDTQY

V gene: TRBV5-1
clone size: NA
J gene: TRBJ2-1
CDR3 protein: ASSFGTTDNEQF

V gene: TRBV15
clone size: NA
J gene: TRBJ2-5
CDR3 protein: ATSRDSHRGVRETQY

V gene: TRBV5-3
clone size: NA
J gene: TRBJ2-7
CDR3 protein: ARSFGPPRTGGEFGYEQY

V gene: TRBV2
clone size: NA
J gene: TRBJ2-5
CDR3 protein: ASRTHSGFQETQY

V gene: TRBV7-2
clone size: once
J gene: TRBJ2-7
CDR3 protein: ASSLRPYYEQY

V gene: TRBV4-1
clone size: once
J gene: TRBJ2-5
CDR3 protein: ASSPTGWQTQY

V gene: TRBV5-1
clone size: NA
J gene: TRBJ1-2
CDR3 protein: ASSLAGQGTYGYT

V gene: TRBV5-8
clone size: NA
J gene: TRBJ2-7
CDR3 protein: ASSLGLAGVWDEQY

V gene: TRBV20-1
clone size: NA
J gene: TRBJ2-1
CDR3 protein: SASSGTGNNEQF

V gene: TRBV25-1
clone size: NA
J gene: TRBJ1-2
CDR3 protein: ASRGGTGWTNYGYT

V gene: TRBV27
clone size: NA
J gene: TRBJ2-7
CDR3 protein: ASSRSIPGLAGGLTYEQY

V gene: TRBV28
clone size: NA
J gene: TRBJ2-7
CDR3 protein: ASSRGQGGSYEQY

V gene: TRBV10-3
clone size: NA
J gene: TRBJ2-1
CDR3 protein: AIRAGANNEQF

V gene: TRBV6-4
clone size: NA
J gene: TRBJ2-1
CDR3 protein: ASSSLAGGYNEQF